This T cell receptor beta chain was captured in a study of cytomegalovirus exposure and HLA in healthy donors. Germline V lookup: CDR1 SGDLS, CDR2 YYNGEE. The ends were cut back, 0 bases at V and 0 bases at J, with 4 bases in the middle. The CDR3 is 14 residues long. The protocol was immunoSEQ multiplex PCR, while the TCRdb copy is restricted to in-frame clones and leaves out a portion. In the table there are about 130,000 clones, roughly 87% of which are singletons. Broader study findings: Accounts indicate the classifier identified cytomegalovirus status with strong specificity and sensitivity. Over 150 TCR beta chains were listed as cytomegalovirus-associated. TCR clusters originating in the first cohort tended to co-occur in the roughly 120 validation repertoires, according to a later analysis.

Note on this clone: Its specificity is unknown.

While the first cohort had hundreds of subjects, the donors belonged to the separate validation cohort of roughly 120 subjects. The TCR sequence derives from a woman aged 18-29 years in good health and CMV-seropositive. The V call is TRBV9, the J call TRBJ1-3; D is uncertain. Sequenced sample: PBMCs. The CDR3 reads CASSVGDSGNTIYF. DNA of the CDR3: TGTGCCAGCAGCGTAGGAGACTCTGGAAACACCATATATTTT.